The 29 T cell receptor beta chains presented below share a single source sample, sequenced in a study of T cells after yellow fever vaccination. TCRdb re-called the 5' RACE reads with MiXCR, one entry per CDR3 protein. The table has around 500,000 distinct CDR3 sequences, roughly a fifth seen once; the top ten hold about 17%. The sequenced sample was PBMCs, obtained more than 20 days after the first yellow fever vaccination. The receptors here all came from a man younger than 30 who received the YFV17D yellow fever vaccine.

The chain employs TRBV7-8 and TRBJ2-3; D unresolved. CDR3 length: 14 amino acids. V was shortened by 1 base and J by 6 bases, with 11 bases between the two germline ends. Per the germline V gene, CDR1 is SGHVS and CDR2 is FQNEAQ. The CDR3 here is CASSLGPSRDTQYF. The CDR3 DNA is TGTGCCAGCAGCTTAGGTCCCTCGCGGGATACGCAGTATTTT.

The rearrangement joins TRBV11-2 to TRBJ1-2; weak D call: TRBD1 (5 bases). This CDR3 is built from 15 residues. Per germline, CDR1 SGHAT and CDR2 FQNNGV. V shed 5 bases and J shed 2 bases, with 15 bases lying between them. CDR3: CASSPPGGANYGYTF. CDR3 sequence (DNA): TGTGCCAGCAGCCCCCCCGGAGGGGCAAACTATGGCTACACCTTC.

The V and J genes are TRBV19 and TRBJ2-1, with 7 nucleotides matching TRBD2. The junction had 12 bases not matched to a gene; V was cut back by 3 bases and J by 10 bases. The CDR3 length is 15 residues. CDR1 and CDR2 (germline): LNHDA, SQIVND (reference sequence). DNA of the CDR3: TGTGCCAGTAGTATGGGGGGGACTTTGACCCAGGAGCAGTTCTTC. Translating gives CASSMGGTLTQEQFF.

This clonotype was counted between two and nine times. This chain uses TRBV29-1 with TRBJ2-3; 7 bases map to TRBD1. V dropped 5 bases and J dropped 1; count of bases not matched to a gene: 3. CDR3 length: 13 residues. Germline CDR1 reads SQVTM; CDR2 reads ANQGSEA. This CDR3 is CSVRDSRTDTQYF. DNA of the CDR3: TGCAGCGTTCGGGACAGCCGCACAGATACGCAGTATTTT.

This clonotype was observed a handful of times. CDR3 residues: CASSGNGGQTGELFF. CDR3 nucleotides: TGTGCCAGCAGCGGGAATGGGGGGCAAACCGGGGAGCTGTTTTTT. V gene TRBV7-2 combines with J gene TRBJ2-2; either TRBD1 or TRBD2 may fit D (6 bases each). The germline V gene has CDR1 SGHTA and CDR2 FQGNSA. This CDR3 region has 15 residues. Trimming shortened V by 5 bases and J by 5 bases, and 15 bases separated the two germline ends.

This clonotype came up a few times. This rearrangement joins TRBV29-1 to TRBJ2-3, with a weak D call TRBD2 (7 bases). From germline, CDR1 is SQVTM and CDR2 ANQGSEA. V lost 6 bases, J lost 4 bases, and 17 bases lay in between. The CDR3 sequence is 14 residues long. CDR3 region: CSVGGGQLADTQYF. DNA of the CDR3: TGCAGCGTGGGGGGGGGACAACTCGCAGATACGCAGTATTTT.

This rearrangement joins TRBV12-5 to TRBJ1-1; D gene uncertain. Looked up from germline, CDR1 is LGHNT and CDR2 is FRNRAP. The CDR3 totals 12 residues. Trimming removed 3 bases at V and 8 bases at J, with 10 bases between. Here the CDR3 DNA reads TGTGCTAGTGGTTTCCCTCAGATAGAAGCTTTCTTT. Translating gives CASGFPQIEAFF.

The chain joins TRBV10-3 to TRBJ1-5; no clear D. Germline CDR1 reads ENHRY; CDR2 reads SYGVKD. The CDR3 sequence is 16 residues long. V was clipped by 3 bases and J by 6 bases, with 18 bases between them. This CDR3 is CAISDGYPGGGQPQHF. In DNA, the CDR3 is TGTGCCATCAGTGACGGGTACCCGGGAGGCGGTCAGCCCCAGCATTTT.

This clonotype occurred many times. The CDR3 protein is CASSYLLVRGGEQFF. The CDR3 DNA sequence: TGTGCCAGCAGTTATTTACTAGTTCGAGGAGGTGAGCAGTTCTTC. The genes are TRBV12-3 or TRBV12-4 and TRBJ2-1; maybe TRBD2 (5 bases). The CDR3 extends over 15 amino acids. The V and J ends lost 4 bases and 9 bases respectively, with 19 bases between them.

The chain uses TRBV5-1 and TRBJ1-4; possible D gene TRBD1, 6 bases. V was clipped by 4 bases and J by 2 bases, with 12 bases between them. The germline gives CDR1 SGHRS, CDR2 YFSETQ. The CDR3 has 15 residues. The CDR3 nucleotides read TGCGCCAGCAGCAAAGGGGGGTCTACTAATGAAAAACTGTTTTTT. This codes for CASSKGGSTNEKLFF.

The chain couples TRBV6-5 to TRBJ1-2, with 11 bases aligning to TRBD1. With 6 bases clipped from V and 3 bases from J, the junction kept 9 bases outside the gene matches. Germline V gene lookup returns CDR1 MNHEY and CDR2 SVGAGI. The CDR3 is made up of 16 amino acids. The DNA of the CDR3 is TGTGCCAGCAGCCGGACAGGGGGCGTCGTATACTATGGCTACACCTTC. Translated: CASSRTGGVVYYGYTF.

This clonotype was observed a few times. The chain recombines TRBV9 with TRBJ2-7; 7 bases agree with TRBD1. CDR3 length: 13 residues. Germline lookup yields CDR1 SGDLS and CDR2 YYNGEE. After removal of 3 bases from V and 6 bases from J, the junction contained 6 bases not matched to a gene. Written as DNA, the CDR3 is TGTGCCAGCAGCGCCGGACAGGTAACCGAGCAGTACTTC. Encoded protein: CASSAGQVTEQYF.

The J gene is TRBJ2-4, the V gene TRBV6-1; 9 nucleotides agree with TRBD2. Germline V gives CDR1 MNHNS, CDR2 SASEGT. V shed 2 bases and J 1 base; nucleotides not matched to a gene: 0. This CDR3 spans 15 amino acids. CDR3 residues: CASSESGGAKNIQYF. The CDR3 DNA is TGTGCCAGCAGTGAAAGCGGGGGGGCCAAAAACATTCAGTACTTC.

This clonotype has only a few counts. This chain connects TRBV7-9 to TRBJ2-2, with D hard to call. Germline V lookup: CDR1 SEHNR, CDR2 FQNEAQ (reference sequence). The CDR3 totals 16 residues. V lost 1 base and J lost 0, with 9 bases in between. DNA for the CDR3: TGTGCCAGCAGCTTAGGGCTGACACCGAACACCGGGGAGCTGTTTTTT. Its translation is CASSLGLTPNTGELFF.

The V gene is TRBV5-4, the J gene TRBJ2-5, with D possibly matching TRBD1 (5 bases). The germline V and J ends were trimmed by 2 bases and 5 bases, with 13 bases remaining between them. Germline CDR1 SGHNT, CDR2 YYREEE (reference sequence). The CDR3 consists of 14 residues. CDR3 protein: CASSFIGAGETQYF. As DNA, the CDR3 is TGTGCCAGCAGCTTCATAGGGGCTGGGGAGACCCAGTACTTC.

This chain links TRBV4-3 with TRBJ2-3; 8 bases align to TRBD1. Germline-derived CDR1 and CDR2 are LGHNA and YSLEER. This CDR3 is 15 amino acids long. V lost 1 base, J lost 6 bases, and 6 bases stayed unmatched. The CDR3: CASSQVGQGADTQYF. The CDR3, as DNA: TGCGCCAGCAGCCAAGTAGGCCAGGGGGCTGATACGCAGTATTTT.

The chain couples TRBV10-3 to TRBJ2-1; D may be TRBD2 (6 bases). With 0 bases removed from V and 0 bases from J, the gap between germline ends came to 12 bases. This CDR3 region has 17 residues. CDR1 is ENHRY and CDR2 is SYGVKD in the germline V gene. The CDR3 protein is CAISESLRGGSYNEQFF. Here the CDR3 DNA reads TGTGCCATCAGTGAGTCGTTGCGGGGTGGCTCCTACAATGAGCAGTTCTTC.

In its sample, this clonotype was seen a few times. The chain couples TRBV7-2 to TRBJ2-4; D unclear. Germline loops: CDR1 SGHTA, CDR2 FQGNSA. With 1 base removed from V and 0 bases from J, the gap between germline ends came to 10 bases. The CDR3 is 16 amino acids. The CDR3 reads CASSLDHTIAKNIQYF. The DNA for the CDR3 is TGTGCCAGCAGCTTAGACCACACTATAGCCAAAAACATTCAGTACTTC.

This rearrangement joins TRBV7-2 to TRBJ2-5; TRBD1 aligns across 8 bases. V dropped 7 bases and J dropped 4; count of bases not matched to a gene: 11. CDR3 size: 15 residues. Germline values: CDR1 SGHTA, CDR2 FQGNSA. The DNA of the CDR3 is TGTGCCAGCATACCAGGGCAGGGGGCGCGAGAGACCCAGTACTTC. Translated: CASIPGQGARETQYF.

This clonotype was recorded a few times. V gene TRBV2 combines with J gene TRBJ2-5; TRBD1 aligns across 10 bases. Per germline, CDR1 SNHLY and CDR2 FYNNEI. CDR3 length: 15 amino acids. The V and J ends lost 6 bases and 5 bases, in that order; junction bases with no gene match: 9. The CDR3 sequence is CASRVRDRGRETQYF. The CDR3 DNA sequence: TGTGCCAGCAGGGTCCGGGACAGGGGAAGGGAGACCCAGTACTTC.

This chain links TRBV7-9 with TRBJ1-1; no clear D gene. V lost 6 bases, J lost 7 bases, and 15 bases lay in between. The V gene's germline CDR1 is SEHNR and CDR2 FQNEAQ (reference sequence). The CDR3 covers 13 residues. This chain's CDR3 is CASSQGFIVEAFF. The CDR3 region has the DNA TGTGCCAGCAGTCAAGGGTTTATAGTTGAAGCTTTCTTT. Full variable domain (rest looked up from reference TRBV7-9 and TRBJ1-1): DTGVSQNPRHKITKRGQNVTFRCDPISEHNRLYWYRQTLGQGPEFLTYFQNEAQLEKSRLLSDRFSAERPKGSFSTLEIQRTEQGDSAMYLCASSQGFIVEAFFGQGTRLTVV.

This clonotype has ten or more counts. The rearrangement uses TRBV6-1 and TRBJ2-1; the D gene is possibly TRBD2 (6 bases). Germline V gives CDR1 MNHNS, CDR2 SASEGT. Trimming cost V 6 bases and J 0 bases, with 15 bases left between them. This CDR3 is 16 amino acids long. CDR3 sequence reads: CASRSTGTASYNEQFF. Here the CDR3 DNA reads TGTGCCAGCAGATCAACCGGGACTGCCTCCTACAATGAGCAGTTCTTC.

Many counts were recorded for this clonotype. This rearrangement joins TRBV12-3 or TRBV12-4 to TRBJ1-2; no clear D gene. V dropped 5 bases and J dropped 3 bases, with 4 bases sitting between them. The length of the CDR3 is 11 residues. As DNA, the CDR3 is TGTGCCAGCAGTAGGGACTATGGCTACACCTTC. Translated, it gives CASSRDYGYTF.

The count of this clonotype is one. The chain joins TRBV7-2 to TRBJ1-3; no firm D call. V shed 4 bases and J shed 8 bases, with 12 bases lying between them. The CDR3 loop spans 13 amino acids. Germline CDR1 and CDR2: SGHTA and FQGNSA. The CDR3 loop reads CASSWRVLDTIYF. CDR3 bases: TGTGCCAGCAGCTGGAGGGTGTTGGACACCATATATTTT.

This clonotype was picked up a small number of times. This chain uses TRBV14 with TRBJ1-3; 7 bases are shared with TRBD1. With 5 bases clipped from V and 0 bases from J, the junction kept 7 bases outside the gene matches. The germline V gene encodes CDR1 SGHDN and CDR2 FVKESK. CDR3 length: 16 residues. CDR3 in amino acids: CASSFRTGRSGNTIYF. The CDR3 nucleotides are TGTGCCAGCAGCTTTCGGACAGGACGCTCTGGAAACACCATATATTTT.

This chain uses TRBV7-9 with TRBJ2-7; D unclear. Trimming removed 1 base from V and 2 bases from J, with 9 bases in between. The CDR3 spans 14 residues. Germline loops: CDR1 SEHNR, CDR2 FQNEAQ (reference sequence). CDR3 sequence: CASSLVDGTYEQYF. The CDR3 DNA sequence: TGTGCCAGCAGCTTAGTGGACGGAACCTACGAGCAGTACTTC.

V and J are TRBV6-5 and TRBJ1-4; a possible D gene is TRBD1 (6 bases). This CDR3 contains 17 residues. Between the trimmed V and J ends, which lost 2 bases and 7 bases, there was a span of 20 bases. Germline CDR1 is MNHEY and CDR2 is SVGAGI. CDR3 DNA sequence: TGTGCCAGCAGTTACACGAGGGACATCGCATCCCTTGAAAAACTGTTTTTT. As protein: CASSYTRDIASLEKLFF.

This clonotype has a handful of counts. The chain joins TRBV20-1 to TRBJ2-5; tentative D call: TRBD2 (5 bases). V was trimmed by 6 bases and J by 4 bases, leaving 12 bases between them. The CDR3 runs 12 residues. The germline V gene has CDR1 DFQATT and CDR2 SNEGSKA (reference sequence). For the CDR3, the DNA is TGCAGTGCCGGCCGGGGTCGAGAGACCCAGTACTTC. Translation: CSAGRGRETQYF.

Only a few counts were recorded for this clonotype. V is TRBV15 and J is TRBJ1-5, with D possibly being TRBD1 (5 bases). The CDR3 runs to 17 residues. The V and J ends lost 3 bases and 0 bases respectively, with 15 bases between them. The germline V gene encodes CDR1 LNHNV and CDR2 YYDKDF (reference sequence). In nucleotides, the CDR3 is TGTGCCACCAGCAGTGGAAAAGGGGAACATAGCAATCAGCCCCAGCATTTT. Translated: CATSSGKGEHSNQPQHF.